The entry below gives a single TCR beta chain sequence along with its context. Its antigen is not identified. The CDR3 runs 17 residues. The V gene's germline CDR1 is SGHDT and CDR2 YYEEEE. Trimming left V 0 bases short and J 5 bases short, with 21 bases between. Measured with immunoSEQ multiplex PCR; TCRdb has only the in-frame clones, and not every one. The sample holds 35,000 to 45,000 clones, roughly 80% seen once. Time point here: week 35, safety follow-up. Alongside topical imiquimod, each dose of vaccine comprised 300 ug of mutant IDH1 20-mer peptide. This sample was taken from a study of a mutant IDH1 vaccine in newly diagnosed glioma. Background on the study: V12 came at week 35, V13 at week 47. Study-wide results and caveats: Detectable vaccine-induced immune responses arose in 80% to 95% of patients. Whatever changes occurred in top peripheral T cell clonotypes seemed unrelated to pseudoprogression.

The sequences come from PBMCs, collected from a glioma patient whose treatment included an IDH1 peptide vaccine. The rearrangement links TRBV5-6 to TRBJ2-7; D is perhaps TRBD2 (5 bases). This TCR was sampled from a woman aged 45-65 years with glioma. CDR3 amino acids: CASSLGGRRPVKNEQYF. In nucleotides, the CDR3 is TGTGCCAGCAGCTTGGGGGGTCGGAGGCCGGTGAAAAACGAGCAGTACTTC.